This TCR beta chain comes out of a study of T cell responses to AZD1222 COVID-19 vaccine. This table comes from immunoSEQ multiplex PCR, and its TCRdb copy is limited to in-frame clones, with some not included. The sample lists under 140,000 clones, approximately 85% occurring once. Looked up from germline, CDR1 is MDHEN and CDR2 is SYDVKM. This CDR3 is 15 amino acids long. V lost 5 bases, J lost 0 bases, and 13 bases lay in between. With respect to this clone: The antigen remains unidentified.

Findings and caveats of the study: Close to half of spike-specific TCRs reportedly recognize unmutated variant regions.

The specimen comprised peripheral blood, sampled on day 0 of AZD1222 vaccination. This chain connects TRBV28 to TRBJ1-1; D is unclear. This receptor was taken from an adult in good health. In nucleotides, the CDR3 is TGTGCCAGCAGTCCGCGGACTCCGTTGAACACTGAAGCTTTCTTT. Translation: CASSPRTPLNTEAFF.